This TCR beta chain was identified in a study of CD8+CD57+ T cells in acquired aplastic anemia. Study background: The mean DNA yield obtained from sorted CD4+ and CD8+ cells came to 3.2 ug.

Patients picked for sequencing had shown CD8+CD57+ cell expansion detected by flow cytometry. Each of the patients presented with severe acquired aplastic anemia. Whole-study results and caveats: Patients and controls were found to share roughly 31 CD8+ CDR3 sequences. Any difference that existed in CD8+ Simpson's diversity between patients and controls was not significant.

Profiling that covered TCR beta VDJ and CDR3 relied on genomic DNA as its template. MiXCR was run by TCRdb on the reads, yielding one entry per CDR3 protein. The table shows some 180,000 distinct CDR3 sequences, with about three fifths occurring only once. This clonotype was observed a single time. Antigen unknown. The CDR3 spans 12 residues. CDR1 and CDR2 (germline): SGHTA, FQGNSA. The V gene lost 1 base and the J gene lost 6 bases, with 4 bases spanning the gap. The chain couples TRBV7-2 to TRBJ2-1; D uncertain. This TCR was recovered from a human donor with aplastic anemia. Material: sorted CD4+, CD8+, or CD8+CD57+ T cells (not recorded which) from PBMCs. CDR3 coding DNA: TGTGCCAGCAGCTTAGTTTCCAATGAGCAGTTCTTC. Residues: CASSLVSNEQFF.